These 7 T cell receptor beta chains share one sample of origin, sequenced in a study of cytomegalovirus exposure and HLA in healthy donors. The PCR was carried out with 60 Vbeta primers and 13 Jbeta primers. Data came from immunoSEQ multiplex PCR; TCRdb stores just in-frame clones and leaves some out. This sample's table has over 100,000 clones. Sequencing used PBMCs. The receptors were gathered from a woman aged 40-49 years in good health and CMV-seropositive.

CDR3 DNA: TGTGCCAGCAGCTTTAGCGACCCGGTCAGGCCAGATACGCAGTATTTT. Its translation: CASSFSDPVRPDTQYF. The rearrangement links TRBV28 to TRBJ2-3, with D possibly TRBD2 on 5 matching bases. Germline V lookup: CDR1 MDHEN, CDR2 SYDVKM. The V and J ends lost 6 bases and 4 bases respectively, with 20 bases between them. CDR3 length: 16 residues.

The rearrangement joins TRBV6-1 to TRBJ2-1, with 7 bases identical to TRBD2. The CDR3 covers 15 residues. In germline, CDR1 is MNHNS, CDR2 SASEGT. V was pared by 2 bases and J by 6 bases, with 7 bases of the junction left unmatched. Here the CDR3 DNA reads TGTGCCAGCAGTGAAATAGAGTGGACTAGCAATGAGCAGTTCTTC. It specifies CASSEIEWTSNEQFF.

The V and J genes are TRBV28 and TRBJ2-4; 14 bases are a match to TRBD2. With V trimmed by 5 bases and J by 6 bases, 6 bases remained unmatched. The germline V gene encodes CDR1 MDHEN and CDR2 SYDVKM. The CDR3 contains 16 residues. This CDR3 reads CASSPLTSGRGNIQYF. CDR3 nucleotide sequence: TGTGCCAGCAGTCCCCTGACTAGCGGGAGGGGAAACATTCAGTACTTC.

This rearrangement joins TRBV19 to TRBJ1-1, with 7 bases matching TRBD1. This CDR3 is built from 14 residues. Trimming cost V 5 bases and J 1 base; bases outside gene matches: 4. CDR1 and CDR2 from the germline V gene are LNHDA and SQIVND (reference sequence). Here the CDR3 DNA reads TGTGCCAGTAGTTGGACAGGTGGGAACACTGAAGCTTTCTTT. Protein product: CASSWTGGNTEAFF.

The chain links TRBV19 to TRBJ2-5, with 11 bases matching TRBD1. The CDR3 runs 16 residues. The germline V gene has CDR1 LNHDA and CDR2 SQIVND (reference sequence). V lost 8 bases to trimming and J lost 5 bases; unmatched junction nucleotides: 13. The CDR3 region has the DNA TGTGCCAGTTCATCGCCTAGGACAGGGGGCAGGGAGACCCAGTACTTC. Protein sequence: CASSSPRTGGRETQYF. Drawing the rest from reference TRBV19 and TRBJ2-5, the complete variable domain is DGGITQSPKYLFRKEGQNVTLSCEQNLNHDAMYWYRQDPGQGLRLIYYSQIVNDFQKGDIAEGYSVSREKKESFPLTVTSAQKNPTAFYLCASSSPRTGGRETQYFGPGTRLLVL.

This chain joins TRBV19 and TRBJ2-2; 9 positions match TRBD2. The CDR3 extends over 14 amino acids. CDR1 is LNHDA, CDR2 SQIVND, per germline (reference sequence). After removal of 7 bases from V and 6 bases from J, the junction contained 6 bases not matched to a gene. The CDR3 loop is CASIEAGGAGELFF. CDR3 sequence (DNA): TGTGCCAGTATTGAAGCGGGAGGCGCCGGGGAGCTGTTTTTT.

The chain employs TRBV18 and TRBJ2-6; 7 nucleotides agree with TRBD1. The CDR3 has 18 amino acids. The J segment lost 1 base and the V segment lost 4 bases, leaving 10 bases of the junction unmatched. The germline gives CDR1 KGHSH, CDR2 LQKENI. The CDR3 DNA is TGTGCCAGCTCACTACAAGGACAGGTCACATCTGGGGCCAACGTCCTGACTTTC. This encodes CASSLQGQVTSGANVLTF.